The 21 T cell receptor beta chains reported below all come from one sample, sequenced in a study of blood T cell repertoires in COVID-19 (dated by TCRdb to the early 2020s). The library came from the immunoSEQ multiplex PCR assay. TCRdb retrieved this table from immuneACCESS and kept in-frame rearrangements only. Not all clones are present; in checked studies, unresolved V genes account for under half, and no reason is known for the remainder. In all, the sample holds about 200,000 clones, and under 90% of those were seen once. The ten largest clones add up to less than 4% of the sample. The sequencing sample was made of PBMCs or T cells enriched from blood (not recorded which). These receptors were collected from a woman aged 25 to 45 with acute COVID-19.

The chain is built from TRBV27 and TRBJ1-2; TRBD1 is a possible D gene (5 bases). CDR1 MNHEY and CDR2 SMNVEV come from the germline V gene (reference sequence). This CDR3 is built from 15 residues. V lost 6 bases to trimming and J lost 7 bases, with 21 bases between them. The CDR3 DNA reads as TGTGCCAGCAGCCCCCCCGGGCAGGGAAGGGTTGGCTACACCTTC. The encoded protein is CASSPPGQGRVGYTF.

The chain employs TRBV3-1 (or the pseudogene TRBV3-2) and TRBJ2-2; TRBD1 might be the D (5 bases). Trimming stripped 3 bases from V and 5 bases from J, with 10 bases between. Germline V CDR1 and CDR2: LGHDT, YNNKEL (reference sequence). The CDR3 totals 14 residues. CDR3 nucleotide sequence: TGTGCCAGCAGCCAGCAGACAGTTACCGGGGAGCTGTTTTTT. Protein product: CASSQQTVTGELFF.

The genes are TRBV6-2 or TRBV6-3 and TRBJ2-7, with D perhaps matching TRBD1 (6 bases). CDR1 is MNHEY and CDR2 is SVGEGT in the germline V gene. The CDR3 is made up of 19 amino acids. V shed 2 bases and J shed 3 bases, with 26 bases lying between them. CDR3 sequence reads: CASSYKVPPTIGQIYEQYF. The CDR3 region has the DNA TGTGCCAGCAGTTACAAGGTTCCCCCCACGATAGGACAGATCTACGAGCAGTACTTC.

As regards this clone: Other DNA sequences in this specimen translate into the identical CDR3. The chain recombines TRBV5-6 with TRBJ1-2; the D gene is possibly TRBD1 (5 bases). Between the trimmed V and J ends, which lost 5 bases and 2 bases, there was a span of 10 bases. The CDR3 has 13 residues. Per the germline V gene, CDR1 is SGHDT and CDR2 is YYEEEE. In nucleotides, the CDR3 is TGTGCCAGCAGTCCAGACAGAAACTATGGCTACACCTTC. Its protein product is CASSPDRNYGYTF. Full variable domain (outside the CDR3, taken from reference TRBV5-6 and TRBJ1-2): DAGVTQSPTHLIKTRGQQVTLRCSPKSGHDTVSWYQQALGQGPQFIFQYYEEEERQRGNFPDRFSGHQFPNYSSELNVNALLLGDSALYLCASSPDRNYGYTFGSGTRLTVV.

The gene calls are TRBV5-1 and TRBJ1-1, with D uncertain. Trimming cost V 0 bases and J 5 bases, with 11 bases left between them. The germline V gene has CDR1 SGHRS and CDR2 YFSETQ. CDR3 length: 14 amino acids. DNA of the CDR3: TGCGCCAGCAGCTTGGGGGCTGTGGAAACTGAAGCTTTCTTT. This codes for CASSLGAVETEAFF.

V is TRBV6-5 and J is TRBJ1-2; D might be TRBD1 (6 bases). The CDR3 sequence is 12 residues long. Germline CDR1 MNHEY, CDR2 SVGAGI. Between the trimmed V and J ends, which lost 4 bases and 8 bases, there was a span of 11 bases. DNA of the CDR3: TGTGCCAGCAGTTGGGCAGGGGACGGCTACACCTTC. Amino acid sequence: CASSWAGDGYTF.

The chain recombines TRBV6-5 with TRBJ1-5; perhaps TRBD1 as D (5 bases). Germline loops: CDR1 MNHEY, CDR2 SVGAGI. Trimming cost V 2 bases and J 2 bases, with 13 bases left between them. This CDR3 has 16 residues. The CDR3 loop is CASSYEPQAGNQPQHF. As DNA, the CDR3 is TGTGCCAGCAGTTACGAGCCACAGGCCGGCAATCAGCCCCAGCATTTT.

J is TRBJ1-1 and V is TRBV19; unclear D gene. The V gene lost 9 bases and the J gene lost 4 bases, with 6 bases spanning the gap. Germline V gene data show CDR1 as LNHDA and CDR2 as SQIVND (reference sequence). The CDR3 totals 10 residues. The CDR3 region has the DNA TGTGCCAGCGCGGGCACTGAAGCTTTCTTT. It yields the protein CASAGTEAFF.

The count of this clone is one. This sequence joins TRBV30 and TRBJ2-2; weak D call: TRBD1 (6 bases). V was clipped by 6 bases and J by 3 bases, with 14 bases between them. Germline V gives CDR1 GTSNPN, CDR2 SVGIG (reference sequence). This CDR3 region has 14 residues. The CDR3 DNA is TGTGCCTGTAGGGACAACGGTTACACCGGGGAGCTGTTTTTT. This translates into CACRDNGYTGELFF.

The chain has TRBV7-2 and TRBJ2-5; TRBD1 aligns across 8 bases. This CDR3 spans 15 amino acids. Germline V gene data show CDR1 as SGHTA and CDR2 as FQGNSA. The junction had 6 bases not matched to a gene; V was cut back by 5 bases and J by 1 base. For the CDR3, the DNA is TGTGCCAGCAGCCCTGACAGGGGTTTCCAAGAGACCCAGTACTTC. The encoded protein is CASSPDRGFQETQYF.

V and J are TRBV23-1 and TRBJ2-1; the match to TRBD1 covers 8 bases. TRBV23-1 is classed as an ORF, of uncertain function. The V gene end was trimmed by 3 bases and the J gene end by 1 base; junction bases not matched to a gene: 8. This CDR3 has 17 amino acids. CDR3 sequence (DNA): TGCGCCAGCAGTCACGACCGGGACAGGAGTTCCTACAATGAGCAGTTCTTC. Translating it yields CASSHDRDRSSYNEQFF.

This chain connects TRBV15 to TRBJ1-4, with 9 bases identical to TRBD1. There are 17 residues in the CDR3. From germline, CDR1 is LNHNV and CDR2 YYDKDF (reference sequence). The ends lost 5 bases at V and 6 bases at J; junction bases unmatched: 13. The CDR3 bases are TGTGCCACCAGCGGGACCCAACTCGGGACAGGGCATGAAAAACTGTTTTTT. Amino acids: CATSGTQLGTGHEKLFF.

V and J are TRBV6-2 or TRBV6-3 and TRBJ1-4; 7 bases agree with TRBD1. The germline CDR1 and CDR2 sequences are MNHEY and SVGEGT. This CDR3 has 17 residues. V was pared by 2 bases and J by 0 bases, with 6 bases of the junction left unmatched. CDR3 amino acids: CASSYATGWATNEKLFF. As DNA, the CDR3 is TGTGCCAGCAGTTACGCGACAGGGTGGGCAACTAATGAAAAACTGTTTTTT.

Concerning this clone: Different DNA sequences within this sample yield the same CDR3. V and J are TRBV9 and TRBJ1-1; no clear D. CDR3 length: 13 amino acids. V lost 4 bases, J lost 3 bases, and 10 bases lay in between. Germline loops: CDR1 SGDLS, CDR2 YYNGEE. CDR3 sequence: CASSPRRDTEAFF. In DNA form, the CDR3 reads TGTGCCAGCAGCCCCAGGAGGGACACTGAAGCTTTCTTT.

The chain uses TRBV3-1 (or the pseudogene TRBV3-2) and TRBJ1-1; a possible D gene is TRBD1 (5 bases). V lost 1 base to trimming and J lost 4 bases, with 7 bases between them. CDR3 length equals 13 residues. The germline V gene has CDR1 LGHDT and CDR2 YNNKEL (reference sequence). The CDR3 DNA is TGTGCCAGCAGCCAAGTGCAGGGCACTGAAGCTTTCTTT. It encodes CASSQVQGTEAFF.

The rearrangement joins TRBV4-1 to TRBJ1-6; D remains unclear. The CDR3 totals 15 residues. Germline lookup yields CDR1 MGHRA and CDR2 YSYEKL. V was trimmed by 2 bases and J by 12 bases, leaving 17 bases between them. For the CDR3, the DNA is TGCGCCAGCAGCCAATGGGGAGGCTCATATGAACCCCTCCACTTT. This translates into CASSQWGGSYEPLHF.

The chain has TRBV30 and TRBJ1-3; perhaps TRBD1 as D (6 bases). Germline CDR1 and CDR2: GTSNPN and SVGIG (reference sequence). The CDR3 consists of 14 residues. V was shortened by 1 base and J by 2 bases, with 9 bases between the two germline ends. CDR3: CAWSGTGPGNTIYF. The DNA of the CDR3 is TGTGCCTGGAGTGGTACAGGGCCTGGAAACACCATATATTTT.

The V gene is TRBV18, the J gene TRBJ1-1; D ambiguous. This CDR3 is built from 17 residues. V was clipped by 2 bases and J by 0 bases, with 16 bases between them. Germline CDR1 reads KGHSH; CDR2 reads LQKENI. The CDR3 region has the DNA TGTGCCAGCTCACCAGAGGGATATGTCTCCCTGAACACTGAAGCTTTCTTT. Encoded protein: CASSPEGYVSLNTEAFF.

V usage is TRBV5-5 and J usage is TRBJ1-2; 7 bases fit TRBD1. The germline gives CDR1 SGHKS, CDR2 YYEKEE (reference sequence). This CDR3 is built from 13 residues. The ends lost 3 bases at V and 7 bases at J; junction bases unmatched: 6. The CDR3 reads CASSSDREPGYTF. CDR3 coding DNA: TGTGCCAGCAGCTCTGACAGGGAACCTGGCTACACCTTC.

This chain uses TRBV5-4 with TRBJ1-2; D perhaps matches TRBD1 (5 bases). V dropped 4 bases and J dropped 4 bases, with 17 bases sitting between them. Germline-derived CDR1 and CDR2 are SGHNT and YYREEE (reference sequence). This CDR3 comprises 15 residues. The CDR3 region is CASSGSLTEVYGYTF. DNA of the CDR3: TGTGCCAGCAGCGGGTCCTTGACAGAAGTCTATGGCTACACCTTC.

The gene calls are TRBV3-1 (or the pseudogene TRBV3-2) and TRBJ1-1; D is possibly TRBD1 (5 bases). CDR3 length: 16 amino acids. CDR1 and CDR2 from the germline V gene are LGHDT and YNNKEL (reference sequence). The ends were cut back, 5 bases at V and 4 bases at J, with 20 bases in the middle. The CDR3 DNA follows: TGTGCCAGCAGCACGGGACTTCCCCCAACGGTCACTGAAGCTTTCTTT. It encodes CASSTGLPPTVTEAFF.